Listed below are T cell receptor beta chains from one sample, sequenced in a study of blood T cell repertoires in COVID-19. Method: immunoSEQ multiplex PCR; TCRdb's copy keeps in-frame clones and lacks some. The sample has around 70,000 clones; roughly 90% are singletons. The specimen was peripheral blood. The receptors originated from a middle-aged man with acute or convalescent COVID-19. The CDR3 runs from the conserved cysteine through the conserved F or W. The D gene is left open where the match is weak. The size of a clone is reported for some rows only, either as once, few or many, or as a class for expanded clones.

clone_size	d_call	j_call	v_call	cdr3_nt	cdr3_aa
-	-	TRBJ1-1	TRBV11-1	TGTGCCAGCAGCCACAGGAACACTGAAGCTTTCTTT	CASSHRNTEAFF
-	-	TRBJ2-5	TRBV2	TGTGCCAGCAGTTTGAGGCTCCAAGAGACCCAGTACTTC	CASSLRLQETQYF
-	-	TRBJ1-3	TRBV30	TGTGCCTGGCAGGGACACTCTGGAAACACCATATATTTT	CAWQGHSGNTIYF
-	-	TRBJ2-3	TRBV30	TGTACCTCGGAGGGGCCGGGCACAGATACGCAGTATTTT	CTSEGPGTDTQYF
-	-	TRBJ2-7	TRBV5-1	TGCGCCAGCAGCTTGGGCACAGGGCCTGGAATCTACGAGCAGTACTTC	CASSLGTGPGIYEQYF
-	-	TRBJ1-5	TRBV27	TGTGCCAGCAGTTTATTGTCGCCAGAAGGCAATCAGCCCCAGCATTTT	CASSLLSPEGNQPQHF
-	-	TRBJ2-3	TRBV9	TGTGCCAGCAGCCCAACCGGGACACCTCGCACAGATACGCAGTATTTT	CASSPTGTPRTDTQYF
once	TRBD2	TRBJ2-5	TRBV7-9	TGTGCCAGCAGCTTAGGGCGGACTAGCGGGGGAGAGACCCAGTACTTC	CASSLGRTSGGETQYF
-	-	TRBJ1-1	TRBV10-1	TGCGCCAGCAGTGCTGGCATGAACACTGAAGCTTTCTTT	CASSAGMNTEAFF
-	TRBD1	TRBJ2-7	TRBV2	TGTGCCAGCAGCGGACAGGTGTACGAGCAGTACTTC	CASSGQVYEQYF
-	-	TRBJ1-1	TRBV11-2	TGTGCCAGCAGCACTCTCAGGGGCACTGAAGCTTTCTTT	CASSTLRGTEAFF
-	-	TRBJ2-7	TRBV28	TGTGCCAGCTCATCTCTTCGGAGCTCCTACGAGCAGTACTTC	CASSSLRSSYEQYF
-	-	TRBJ2-5	TRBV28	TGTGCCAGCAGTTTGGGAGGTCGCGGGACAGTTATACAAGAGACCCAGTACTTC	CASSLGGRGTVIQETQYF
-	TRBD2	TRBJ2-1	TRBV7-3	TGTGCCAGCAGCCCCGATGCGGGAGGGGGGACAAGAGAGCAGTTCTTC	CASSPDAGGGTREQFF
-	-	TRBJ2-3	TRBV7-9	TGTGCCAGCAGCTTAGGCGGGGTCACAGATACGCAGTATTTT	CASSLGGVTDTQYF
-	TRBD1	TRBJ2-1	TRBV5-1	TGCGCCAGCAGACAAACAGGGGGCAGGTACAATGAGCAGTTCTTC	CASRQTGGRYNEQFF
-	TRBD1	TRBJ1-2	TRBV4-2	TGTGCCAGCAGCCAAGATCTCGACAGGGAGGATGGCTACACCTTC	CASSQDLDREDGYTF
-	TRBD1	TRBJ2-3	TRBV18	TGTGCCAGCTCACCGCCGACAGGGATAGGGGATACGCAGTATTTT	CASSPPTGIGDTQYF
-	-	TRBJ2-5	TRBV7-8	TGTGCCAGCAGCTCCTCCCGGACCCCCTCGGGGGACCAGTACTTC	CASSSSRTPSGDQYF
once	-	TRBJ2-6	TRBV9	TGTGCCAGCAGCCCCCATACGGGAATCTCTGGGGCCAACGTCCTGACTTTC	CASSPHTGISGANVLTF
-	-	TRBJ2-5	TRBV28	TGTGCCAGCAGTGGGGGAGGTGGGGTAAGGGAAGAGACCCAGTACTTC	CASSGGGGVREETQYF
once	TRBD1	TRBJ1-4	TRBV4-3	TGCGCCAGCAGCCAACAACAGGGGGGCTCTGAAAAACTGTTTTTT	CASSQQQGGSEKLFF
-	TRBD1	TRBJ1-1	TRBV25-1	TGTGCCAGCAGTGAAGTGGACAGGGAGAGCACTGAAGCTTTCTTT	CASSEVDRESTEAFF
-	-	TRBJ2-3	TRBV6-5	TGTGCCAGCAGTTACTCGGTGGGAGTCGGCACAGATACGCAGTATTTT	CASSYSVGVGTDTQYF
-	-	TRBJ1-1	TRBV7-6	TGTGCCAGCAGCCTTCTCAGGGGAATGAACACTGAAGCTTTCTTT	CASSLLRGMNTEAFF
once	-	TRBJ2-1	TRBV5-8	TGTGCCAGCAGCACAGGCCGGAGCTACAATGAGCAGTTCTTC	CASSTGRSYNEQFF
few	TRBD1	TRBJ1-2	TRBV5-4	TGTGCCAGCAGCTTCGACAGGGGCGGCTACACCTTC	CASSFDRGGYTF
-	-	TRBJ1-2	TRBV3-1/TRBV3-2	TGTGCCAGCAGCCAAGGCCCCTCAGCTAACTATGGCTACACCTTC	CASSQGPSANYGYTF
-	TRBD2	TRBJ2-7	TRBV2	TGTGCCAGCAGTGAACCGAGCGGGAGCATGGTCTACGAGCAGTACTTC	CASSEPSGSMVYEQYF